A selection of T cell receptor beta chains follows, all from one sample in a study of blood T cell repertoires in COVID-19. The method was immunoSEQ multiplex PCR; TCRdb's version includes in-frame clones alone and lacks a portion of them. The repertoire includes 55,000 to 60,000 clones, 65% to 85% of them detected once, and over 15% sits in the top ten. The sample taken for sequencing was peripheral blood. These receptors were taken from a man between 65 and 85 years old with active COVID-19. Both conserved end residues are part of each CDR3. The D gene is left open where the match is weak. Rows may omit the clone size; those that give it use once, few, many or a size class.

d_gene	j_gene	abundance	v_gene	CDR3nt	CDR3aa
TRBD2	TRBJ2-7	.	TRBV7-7	TGTGCTAGCAGCTTAGGGGCTAGCGGGAGGGCCCCTCCTTCCTACGAGCAGTACTTC	CASSLGASGRAPPSYEQYF
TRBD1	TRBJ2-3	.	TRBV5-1	TGCGCCAGCAGCTTGATGGGACAGGGCTCCGATACGCAGTATTTT	CASSLMGQGSDTQYF
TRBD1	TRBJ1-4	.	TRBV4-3	TGCGCCAGCAGCTGGACAGGGACCTCTAATGAAAAACTGTTTTTT	CASSWTGTSNEKLFF
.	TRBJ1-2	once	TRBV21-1	TGTGCCAGCAGCAAAAAGGGGGACATAGCCAACTATGGCTACACCTTC	CASSKKGDIANYGYTF
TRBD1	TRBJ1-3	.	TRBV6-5	TGTGCCAGCAGCGGGGACAGTAATCGAAACACCATATATTTT	CASSGDSNRNTIYF
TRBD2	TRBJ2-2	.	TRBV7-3	TGTGCCAGCAGGAGGGGACTAGCGGACACCGGGGAGCTGTTTTTT	CASRRGLADTGELFF
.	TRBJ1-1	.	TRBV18	TGTGCCAGCTCCCAGAACACTGAAGCTTTCTTT	CASSQNTEAFF
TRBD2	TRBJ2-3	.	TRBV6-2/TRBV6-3	TGTGCCAGCAGTTACGAGGTAGCGGGAGGGCGCAGAACCACAGATACGCAGTATTTT	CASSYEVAGGRRTTDTQYF
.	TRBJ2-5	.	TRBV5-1	TGCGCCAGCAGCTCAGGGGACCTACAAGAGACCCAGTACTTC	CASSSGDLQETQYF
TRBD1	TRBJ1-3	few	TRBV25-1	TGTGCCAGCACCCCCCGGGACAGGGAACAAGAGTCTGGAAACACCATATATTTT	CASTPRDREQESGNTIYF
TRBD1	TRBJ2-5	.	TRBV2	TGTGCCAGCAGCGACAGGGACCAGACCCAGTACTTC	CASSDRDQTQYF
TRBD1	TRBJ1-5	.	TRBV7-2	TGTGCCAGCAGCGATACAGGGGGGGGAAGGCCCCAGCATTTT	CASSDTGGGRPQHF
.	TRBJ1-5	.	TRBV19	TGTGCCAGTAGTATAGTGGTACAACCTAATCAGCCCCAGCATTTT	CASSIVVQPNQPQHF
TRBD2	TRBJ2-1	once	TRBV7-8	TGTGCCAGCAGCCCAAGACCGGGACTAGCGTCAAACAATGAGCAGTTCTTC	CASSPRPGLASNNEQFF
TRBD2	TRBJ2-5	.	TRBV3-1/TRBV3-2	TGTGCCAGCAGTCTCCCGACTAGCGGGAGAGTGGAGACCCAGTACTTC	CASSLPTSGRVETQYF
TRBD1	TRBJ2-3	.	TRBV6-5	TGTGCCAGCAGTTGGGAAGGACAGGGCGGAGATACGCAGTATTTT	CASSWEGQGGDTQYF
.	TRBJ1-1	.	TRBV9	TGTGCCAGCAGCGCCTCGACAGACACTGAAGCTTTCTTT	CASSASTDTEAFF
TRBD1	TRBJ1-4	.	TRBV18	TGTGCCAGCTCACGCCGACCGGGACAGGGTGGAGAAAAACTGTTTTTT	CASSRRPGQGGEKLFF
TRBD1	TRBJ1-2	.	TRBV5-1	TGCGCCAGCAGCTTGGGCCAGGGACAGGGGAATGGCTACACCTTC	CASSLGQGQGNGYTF
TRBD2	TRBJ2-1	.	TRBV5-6	TGTGCCAGCAGCGTCCTGACTAGCGCAACCTACAATGAGCAGTTCTTC	CASSVLTSATYNEQFF
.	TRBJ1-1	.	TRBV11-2	TGTGCCAGCAGCTTCTCGGGAACTGAAGCTTTCTTT	CASSFSGTEAFF
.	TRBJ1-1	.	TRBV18	TGTGCCAGCTCACCACGGGGAACAGGGAACACTGAAGCTTTCTTT	CASSPRGTGNTEAFF
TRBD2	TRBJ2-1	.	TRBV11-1	TGTGCCAGCAGCTTTGGCGGGAGGGCCGAGAATGAGCAGTTCTTC	CASSFGGRAENEQFF
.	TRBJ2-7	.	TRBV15	TGTGCCACCAGCAGAGATACCAAGACAGGCTACGAGCAGTACTTC	CATSRDTKTGYEQYF
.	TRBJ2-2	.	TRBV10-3	TGTGCCATCAAGGCAGACACGAACACCGGGGAGCTGTTTTTT	CAIKADTNTGELFF
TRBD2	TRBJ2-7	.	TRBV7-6	TGTGCCAGCAGCCCTGTGGGGGGTTCGATAGCGGGCCTCTCCTACGAGCAGTACTTC	CASSPVGGSIAGLSYEQYF
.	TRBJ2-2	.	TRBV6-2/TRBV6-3	TGTGCCAGCAGTTGGGGCGCTAACACCGGGGAGCTGTTTTTT	CASSWGANTGELFF
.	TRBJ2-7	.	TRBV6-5	TGTGCCAGCAGTACCCCCGGGACTCGTTTGCAGTACTTC	CASSTPGTRLQYF
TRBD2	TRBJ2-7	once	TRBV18	TGTGCCAGCTCACCACCGGGACTAGCGGGAGCCTACGAGCAGTACTTC	CASSPPGLAGAYEQYF
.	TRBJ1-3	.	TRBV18	TGTGCCAGCTCACCCCCGGGACTCTCTGGAAACACCATATATTTT	CASSPPGLSGNTIYF
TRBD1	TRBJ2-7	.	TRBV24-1	TGTGCCACCAGTGTACGGCGGACAGGGATGAGCTACGAGCAGTACTTC	CATSVRRTGMSYEQYF
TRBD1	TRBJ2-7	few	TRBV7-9	TGTGCCAGCAGCTCAACCGGGACAGCCTACGAGCAGTACTTC	CASSSTGTAYEQYF